Below, one T cell receptor beta chain is given with its context. The data belong to a study of blood T cells in healthy people across ages. V was cut by 5 bases and J by 1 base, with 18 bases left in between. The CDR3 is made up of 16 amino acids. From germline, CDR1 is SGHTA and CDR2 FQGNSA. PCR was performed a second time for about 7 to 11 cycles using a sample-barcoded 5' primer and a J-beta primer mix. TCRdb re-called the 5' RACE reads through MiXCR, storing one row per CDR3 protein. The data hold approximately 790,000 distinct CDR3 sequences, with 62% observed a single time. The sample consisted of blood. This chain joins TRBV7-2 and TRBJ2-7, with a tentative D call TRBD2 (6 bases). This receptor was identified in a young man in good health. The CDR3: CASSPTRSGASYEQYF. DNA for the CDR3: TGTGCCAGCAGCCCGACTAGGAGTGGGGCGTCCTACGAGCAGTACTTC.